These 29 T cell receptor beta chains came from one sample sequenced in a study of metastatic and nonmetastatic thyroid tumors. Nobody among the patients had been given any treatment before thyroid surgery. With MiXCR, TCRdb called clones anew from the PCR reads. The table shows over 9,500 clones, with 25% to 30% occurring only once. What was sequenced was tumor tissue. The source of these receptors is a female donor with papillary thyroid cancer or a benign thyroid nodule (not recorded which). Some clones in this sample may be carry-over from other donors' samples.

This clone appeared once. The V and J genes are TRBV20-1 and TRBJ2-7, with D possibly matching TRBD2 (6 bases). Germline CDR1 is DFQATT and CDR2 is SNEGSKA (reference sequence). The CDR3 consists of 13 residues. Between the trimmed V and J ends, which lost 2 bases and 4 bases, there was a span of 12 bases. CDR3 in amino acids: CSARPSAGYEQYF. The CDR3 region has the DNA TGCAGTGCTAGACCTAGCGCGGGGTACGAGCAGTACTTC.

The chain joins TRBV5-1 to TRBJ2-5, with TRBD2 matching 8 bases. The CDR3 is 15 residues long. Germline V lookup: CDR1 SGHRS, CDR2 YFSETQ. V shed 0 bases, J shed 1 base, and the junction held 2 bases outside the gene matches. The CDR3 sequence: CASSLAGTSQETQYF. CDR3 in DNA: TGCGCCAGCAGCTTGGCAGGGACTAGCCAAGAGACCCAGTACTTC.

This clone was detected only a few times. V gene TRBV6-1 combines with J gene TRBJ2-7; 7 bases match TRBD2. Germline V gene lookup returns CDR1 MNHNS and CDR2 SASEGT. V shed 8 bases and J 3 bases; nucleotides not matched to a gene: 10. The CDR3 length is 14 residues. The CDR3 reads CASGRGSGNYEQYF. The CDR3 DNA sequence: TGTGCCAGCGGGAGGGGTAGCGGTAACTACGAGCAGTACTTC.

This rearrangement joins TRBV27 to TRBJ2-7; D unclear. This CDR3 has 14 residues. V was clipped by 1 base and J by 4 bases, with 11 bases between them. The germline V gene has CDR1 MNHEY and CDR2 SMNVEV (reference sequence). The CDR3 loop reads CASSLLAAGYEQYF. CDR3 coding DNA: TGTGCCAGCAGTTTATTGGCAGCCGGATACGAGCAGTACTTC.

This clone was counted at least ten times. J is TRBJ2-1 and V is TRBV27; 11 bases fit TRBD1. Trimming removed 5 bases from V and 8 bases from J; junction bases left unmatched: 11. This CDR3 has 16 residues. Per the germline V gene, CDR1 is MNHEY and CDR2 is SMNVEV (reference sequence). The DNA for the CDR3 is TGTGCCAGCAGTCCCAGGCAGGGACAGGGGGTTCATGAGCAGTTCTTC. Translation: CASSPRQGQGVHEQFF.

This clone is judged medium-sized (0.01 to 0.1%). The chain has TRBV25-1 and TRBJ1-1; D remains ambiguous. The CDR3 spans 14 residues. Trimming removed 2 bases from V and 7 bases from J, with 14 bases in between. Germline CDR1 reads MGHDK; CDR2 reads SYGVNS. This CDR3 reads CASSEILMEGEAFF. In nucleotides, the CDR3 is TGTGCCAGCAGTGAAATCTTAATGGAGGGTGAAGCTTTCTTT.

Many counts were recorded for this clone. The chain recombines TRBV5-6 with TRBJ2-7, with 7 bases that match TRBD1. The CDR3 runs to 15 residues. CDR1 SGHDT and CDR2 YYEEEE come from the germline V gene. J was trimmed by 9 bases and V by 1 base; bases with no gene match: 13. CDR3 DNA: TGTGCCAGCAGCTTGTCCGGGGCAGGGGGTACGAGGCAGTACGTC. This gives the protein CASSLSGAGGTRQYV.

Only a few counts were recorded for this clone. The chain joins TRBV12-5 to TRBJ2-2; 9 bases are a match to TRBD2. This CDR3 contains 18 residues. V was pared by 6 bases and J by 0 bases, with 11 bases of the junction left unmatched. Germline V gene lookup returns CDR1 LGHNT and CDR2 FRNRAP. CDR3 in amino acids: CASGEPHGTSPNTGELFF. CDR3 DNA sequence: TGTGCTAGTGGCGAACCTCACGGGACTAGCCCGAACACCGGGGAGCTGTTTTTT.

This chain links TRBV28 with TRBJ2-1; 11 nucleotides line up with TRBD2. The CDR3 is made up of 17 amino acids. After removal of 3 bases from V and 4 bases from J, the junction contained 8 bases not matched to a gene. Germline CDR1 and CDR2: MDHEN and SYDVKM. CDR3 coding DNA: TGTGCCAGCAGTTTTATGGCTAGCGGGGGGTTTTACAATGAGCAGTTCTTC. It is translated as CASSFMASGGFYNEQFF.

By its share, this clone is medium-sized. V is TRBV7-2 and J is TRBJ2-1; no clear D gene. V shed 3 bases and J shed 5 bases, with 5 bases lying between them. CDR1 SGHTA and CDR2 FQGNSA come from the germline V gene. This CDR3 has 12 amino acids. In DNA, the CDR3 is TGTGCCAGCAGCTTCCGAGACAATGAGCAGTTCTTC. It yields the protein CASSFRDNEQFF.

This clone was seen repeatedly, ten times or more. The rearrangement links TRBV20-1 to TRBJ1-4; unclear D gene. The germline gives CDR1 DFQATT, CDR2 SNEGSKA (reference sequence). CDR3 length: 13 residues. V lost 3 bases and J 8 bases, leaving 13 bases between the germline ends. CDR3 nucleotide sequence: TGCAGTGCTAGGGGAGTTCCTAGGGAAAAACTGTTTTTT. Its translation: CSARGVPREKLFF.

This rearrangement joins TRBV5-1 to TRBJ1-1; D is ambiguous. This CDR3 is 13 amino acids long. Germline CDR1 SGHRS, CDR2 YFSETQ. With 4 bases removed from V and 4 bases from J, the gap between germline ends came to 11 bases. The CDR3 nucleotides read TGCGCCAGCAGCGTCTTGGTGGGCACTGAAGCTTTCTTT. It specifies CASSVLVGTEAFF.

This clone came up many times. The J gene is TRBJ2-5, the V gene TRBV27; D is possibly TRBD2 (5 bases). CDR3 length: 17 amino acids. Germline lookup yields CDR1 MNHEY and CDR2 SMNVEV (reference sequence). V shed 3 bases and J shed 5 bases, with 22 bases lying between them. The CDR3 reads CASSFPPTRDSWETQYF. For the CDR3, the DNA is TGTGCCAGCAGTTTTCCCCCCACTAGGGATAGCTGGGAGACCCAGTACTTC.

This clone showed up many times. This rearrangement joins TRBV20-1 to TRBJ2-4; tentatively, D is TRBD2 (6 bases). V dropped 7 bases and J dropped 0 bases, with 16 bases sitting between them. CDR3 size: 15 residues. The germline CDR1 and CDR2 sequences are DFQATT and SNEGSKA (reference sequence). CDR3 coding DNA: TGCAGTGTACTGTTGCGGGGCCTAGCCAAAAACATTCAGTACTTC. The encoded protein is CSVLLRGLAKNIQYF.

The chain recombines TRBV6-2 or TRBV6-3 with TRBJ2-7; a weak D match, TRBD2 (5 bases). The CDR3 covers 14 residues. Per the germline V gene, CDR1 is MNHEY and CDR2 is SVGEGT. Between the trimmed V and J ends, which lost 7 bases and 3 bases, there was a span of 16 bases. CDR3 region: CASTTDGVLYEQYF. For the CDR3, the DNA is TGTGCCAGCACCACGGACGGGGTACTCTACGAGCAGTACTTC.

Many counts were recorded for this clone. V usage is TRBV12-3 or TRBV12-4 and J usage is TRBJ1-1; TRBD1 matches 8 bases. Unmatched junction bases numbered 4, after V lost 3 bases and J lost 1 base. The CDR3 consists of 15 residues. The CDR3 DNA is TGTGCCAGCAGTTTGGACCAGGGGGCGAACACTGAAGCTTTCTTT. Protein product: CASSLDQGANTEAFF.

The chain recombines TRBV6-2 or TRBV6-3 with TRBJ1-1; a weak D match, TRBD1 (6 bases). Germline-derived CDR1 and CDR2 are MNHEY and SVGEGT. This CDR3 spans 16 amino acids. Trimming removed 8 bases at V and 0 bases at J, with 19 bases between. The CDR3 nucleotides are TGTGCCAGCGGGGGGGAGGGGGGTCGGGTGAACACTGAAGCTTTCTTT. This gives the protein CASGGEGGRVNTEAFF.

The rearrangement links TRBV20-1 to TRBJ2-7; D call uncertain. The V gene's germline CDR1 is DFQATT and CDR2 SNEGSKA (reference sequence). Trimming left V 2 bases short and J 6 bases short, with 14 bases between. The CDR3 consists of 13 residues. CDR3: CSARTEYLGEQYF. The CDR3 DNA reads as TGCAGTGCTAGAACTGAGTACCTCGGCGAGCAGTACTTC.

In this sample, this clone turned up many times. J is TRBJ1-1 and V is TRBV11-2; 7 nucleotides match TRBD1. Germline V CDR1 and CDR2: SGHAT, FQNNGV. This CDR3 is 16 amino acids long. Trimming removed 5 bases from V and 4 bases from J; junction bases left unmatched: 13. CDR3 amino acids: CASSRDSPRRGTEAFF. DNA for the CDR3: TGTGCCAGCAGCCGGGACAGTCCCAGACGAGGCACTGAAGCTTTCTTT.

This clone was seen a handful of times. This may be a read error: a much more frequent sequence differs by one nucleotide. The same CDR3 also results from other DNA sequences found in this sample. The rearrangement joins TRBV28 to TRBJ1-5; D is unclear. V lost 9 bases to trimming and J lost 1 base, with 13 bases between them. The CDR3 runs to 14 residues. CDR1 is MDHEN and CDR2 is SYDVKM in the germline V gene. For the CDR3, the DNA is TGTGCCAGTTGCCGTACGGGGAGCAATCAGCCCCAGCATTTT. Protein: CASCRTGSNQPQHF.

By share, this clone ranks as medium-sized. The CDR3 DNA follows: TGTGCCAGCAGCTTAGTGGGTGGGCAGAGGGAGACCCAGTACTTC. Residues: CASSLVGGQRETQYF. The genes are TRBV11-2 and TRBJ2-5; no clear D gene. Trimming cost V 1 base and J 5 bases, with 14 bases left between them. Germline CDR1 SGHAT, CDR2 FQNNGV. CDR3 length equals 15 residues.

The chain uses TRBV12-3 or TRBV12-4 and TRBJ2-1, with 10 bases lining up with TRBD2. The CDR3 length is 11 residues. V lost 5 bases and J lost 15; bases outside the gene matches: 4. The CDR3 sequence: CASSQREGGFF. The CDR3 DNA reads TGTGCCAGCAGTCAGCGGGAGGGGGGGTTCTTC.

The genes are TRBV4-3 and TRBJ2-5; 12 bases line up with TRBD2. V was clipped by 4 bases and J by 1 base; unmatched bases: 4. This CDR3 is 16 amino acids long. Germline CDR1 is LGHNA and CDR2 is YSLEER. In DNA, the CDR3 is TGCGCCAGCAGCCCCGGACTAGCGGGGCGCCAAGAGACCCAGTACTTC. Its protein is CASSPGLAGRQETQYF.

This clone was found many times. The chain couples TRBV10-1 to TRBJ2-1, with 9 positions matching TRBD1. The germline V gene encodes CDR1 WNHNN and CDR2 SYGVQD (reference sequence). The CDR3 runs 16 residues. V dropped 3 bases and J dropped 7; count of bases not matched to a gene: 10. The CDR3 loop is CASSDPSGTGRNEQFF. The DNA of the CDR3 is TGCGCCAGCAGTGATCCTAGTGGGACAGGGAGAAATGAGCAGTTCTTC.

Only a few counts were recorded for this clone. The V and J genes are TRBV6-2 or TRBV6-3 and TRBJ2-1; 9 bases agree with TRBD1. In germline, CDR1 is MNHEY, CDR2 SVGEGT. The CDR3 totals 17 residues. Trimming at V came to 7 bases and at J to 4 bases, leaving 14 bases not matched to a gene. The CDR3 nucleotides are TGTGCCAGCAAAAGGTTGACCGGGACAGGGTGTTACAATGAGCAGTTCTTC. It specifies CASKRLTGTGCYNEQFF.

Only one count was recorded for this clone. This CDR3 is CSASHYEQYF. The CDR3 bases are TGCAGTGCTAGTCATTACGAGCAGTACTTC. The chain employs TRBV20-1 and TRBJ2-7; D not certain. The germline V gene encodes CDR1 DFQATT and CDR2 SNEGSKA (reference sequence). Trimming stripped 3 bases from V and 4 bases from J, with 4 bases between. The CDR3 is 10 amino acids.

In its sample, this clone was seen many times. Here the CDR3 DNA reads TGTGCCAGCAGTTTAATCGGGAGACAAGAGACCCAGTACTTC. Translating it yields CASSLIGRQETQYF. V usage is TRBV12-3 or TRBV12-4 and J usage is TRBJ2-5, with D tentatively TRBD2 (6 bases). There are 14 residues in the CDR3. The V and J ends lost 2 bases and 2 bases respectively, with 9 bases between them.

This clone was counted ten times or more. CDR3 in DNA: TGTGCCAGCTCAGCCGGGGGGGCCTATAATTCACCCCTCCACTTT. This codes for CASSAGGAYNSPLHF. The chain uses TRBV18 and TRBJ1-6; D possibly corresponds to TRBD1 (5 bases). This CDR3 comprises 15 residues. Germline loops: CDR1 KGHSH, CDR2 LQKENI. V was cut by 5 bases and J by 2 bases, with 10 bases left in between.

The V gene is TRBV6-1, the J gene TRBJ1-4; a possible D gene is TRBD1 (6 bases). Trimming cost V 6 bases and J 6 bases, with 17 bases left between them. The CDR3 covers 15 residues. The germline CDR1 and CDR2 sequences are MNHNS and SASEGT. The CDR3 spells CASSSNRVEYEKLFF. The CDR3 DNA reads TGTGCCAGCAGCTCTAACAGGGTCGAATATGAAAAACTGTTTTTT.